This TCR beta chain was recorded in a study of T cell repertoires in cytomegalovirus infection. On the study more broadly: Indicated by public TCR beta signatures were CMV infection and matching HLA type.

V was clipped by 3 bases and J by 3 bases; unmatched bases: 0. This CDR3 is built from 13 residues. Germline assignment: CDR1 SGHTA and CDR2 FQGNSA. TCRdb re-called the reads with MiXCR, one entry per CDR3 protein. The sample includes roughly 310,000 distinct CDR3 sequences, 17% of them seen just once. This clonotype was recorded at least ten times. The V and J genes are TRBV7-2 and TRBJ2-3; 7 bases are shared with TRBD2. The sequenced material came from PBMCs. The receptor's source is a human donor in good health (CMV status not recorded). Some clones in this sample may be carry-over from other donors' samples. CDR3 coding DNA: TGTGCCAGCAGCTTGGGGGGGACAGATACGCAGTATTTT. Its protein is CASSLGGTDTQYF.